The 9 T cell receptor beta chains below come from one sample, sequenced in a study of blood T cell repertoires in COVID-19. Profiled with immunoSEQ multiplex PCR; TCRdb holds only in-frame clones, not every one. The top ten clones hold 10% of a sample with about 260,000 clones, approximately 89% of them seen once. The material sequenced was peripheral blood. The source is a woman aged 70 to 79 with COVID-19, enrolled during active disease.

The V and J genes are TRBV10-2 and TRBJ2-7, with 10 bases fitting TRBD2. The V gene's germline CDR1 is WSHSY and CDR2 SAAADI. V lost 4 bases, J lost 0 bases, and 9 bases stayed unmatched. The CDR3 is 17 residues long. DNA for the CDR3: TGCGCCAGCAGTGGGCAACCGGGACTAGCGAGCTCCTACGAGCAGTACTTC. This sequence encodes CASSGQPGLASSYEQYF.

As DNA, the CDR3 is TGTGCCAGCCAGAAACAAGGGACAGCCTCTTCCTATGGCTACACCTTC. Its protein product is CASQKQGTASSYGYTF. The rearrangement joins TRBV19 to TRBJ1-2, with 7 bases aligning to TRBD1. The germline gives CDR1 LNHDA, CDR2 SQIVND (reference sequence). The CDR3 loop spans 16 amino acids. J gave up 4 bases and V 9 bases, and 17 bases lay outside the gene matches.

The chain recombines TRBV10-2 with TRBJ2-1; 10 bases match TRBD2. With 4 bases clipped from V and 7 bases from J, the junction kept 13 bases outside the gene matches. The V gene's germline CDR1 is WSHSY and CDR2 SAAADI. This CDR3 contains 17 residues. The CDR3 loop reads CASSAGLAGATWNEQFF. The DNA of the CDR3 is TGCGCCAGCAGTGCGGGCCTAGCGGGAGCCACTTGGAATGAGCAGTTCTTC.

J is TRBJ1-1 and V is TRBV9; TRBD1 aligns across 7 bases. CDR3 length: 15 residues. J was trimmed by 3 bases and V by 3 bases; bases with no gene match: 8. Germline CDR1 is SGDLS and CDR2 is YYNGEE. The DNA for the CDR3 is TGTGCCAGCAGCGGACAGATAGACAGGGACACTGAAGCTTTCTTT. Translated: CASSGQIDRDTEAFF.

This clone was seen only once. The V gene is TRBV15, the J gene TRBJ1-2; 10 nucleotides line up with TRBD1. Germline-derived CDR1 and CDR2 are LNHNV and YYDKDF (reference sequence). V shed 1 base and J 4 bases; nucleotides not matched to a gene: 3. CDR3 length: 15 residues. The CDR3: CATSRAGQGTYGYTF. The CDR3 coding sequence is TGTGCCACCAGCAGAGCGGGACAGGGGACCTATGGCTACACCTTC.

The chain is built from TRBV19 and TRBJ2-2, with D unresolved. V lost 2 bases and J lost 1, with 11 bases in between. Germline loops: CDR1 LNHDA, CDR2 SQIVND (reference sequence). The CDR3 totals 16 residues. As DNA, the CDR3 is TGTGCCAGTAGTATATTTCGGAGAGGGAACACCGGGGAGCTGTTTTTT. It encodes CASSIFRRGNTGELFF.

This clone showed up just once. The chain recombines TRBV18 with TRBJ1-5; 7 nucleotides align to TRBD1. Germline V gene sequence: CDR1 KGHSH, CDR2 LQKENI. The CDR3 sequence is 15 residues long. Trimming cost V 2 bases and J 7 bases; bases outside gene matches: 8. In DNA form, the CDR3 reads TGTGCCAGCTCACCAGAACAGGGGTCGGCCCAGCCCCAGCATTTT. Translation gives CASSPEQGSAQPQHF.

The gene calls are TRBV18 and TRBJ2-1; TRBD2 agrees at 8 bases. The V and J ends lost 0 bases and 12 bases, in that order; junction bases with no gene match: 7. CDR1 is KGHSH and CDR2 is LQKENI in the germline V gene. This CDR3 spans 14 amino acids. CDR3 in DNA: TGTGCCAGCTCACCACCGGTGGTAGCGGGACGGCAGTTCTTC. Amino acid sequence: CASSPPVVAGRQFF. The entire variable domain, with the rest obtained from reference TRBV18 and TRBJ2-1, is as follows: NAGVMQNPRHLVRRRGQEARLRCSPMKGHSHVYWYRQLPEEGLKFMVYLQKENIIDESGMPKERFSAEFPKEGPSILRIQQVVRGDSAAYFCASSPPVVAGRQFFGPGTRLTVL.

V and J are TRBV28 and TRBJ2-2; possible D gene TRBD2, 6 bases. This CDR3 spans 16 amino acids. Looked up from germline, CDR1 is MDHEN and CDR2 is SYDVKM. Trimming cost V 9 bases and J 5 bases, with 22 bases left between them. The CDR3 loop reads CASLGGGFPETGELFF. Here the CDR3 DNA reads TGTGCCAGTTTGGGAGGAGGGTTCCCCGAAACCGGGGAGCTGTTTTTT. Supplemented by reference TRBV28 and TRBJ2-2, the full variable domain reads DVKVTQSSRYLVKRTGEKVFLECVQDMDHENMFWYRQDPGLGLRLIYFSYDVKMKEKGDIPEGYSVSREKKERFSLILESASTNQTSMYLCASLGGGFPETGELFFGEGSRLTVL.